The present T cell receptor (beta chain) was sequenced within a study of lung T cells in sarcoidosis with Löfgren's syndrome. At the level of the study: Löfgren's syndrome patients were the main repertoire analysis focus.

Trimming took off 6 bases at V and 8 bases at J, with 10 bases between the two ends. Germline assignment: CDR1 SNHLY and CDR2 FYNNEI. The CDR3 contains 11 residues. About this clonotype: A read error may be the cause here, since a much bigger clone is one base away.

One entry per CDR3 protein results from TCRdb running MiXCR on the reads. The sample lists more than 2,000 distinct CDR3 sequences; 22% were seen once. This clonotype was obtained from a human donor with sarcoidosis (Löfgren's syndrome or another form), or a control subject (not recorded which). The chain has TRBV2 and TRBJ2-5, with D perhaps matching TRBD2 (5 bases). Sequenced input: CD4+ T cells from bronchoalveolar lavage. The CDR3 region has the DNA TGTGCCAGCAGCCCGAGGGATACCCAGTACTTC. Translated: CASSPRDTQYF.